These 14 T cell receptor beta chains share one sample of origin, sequenced in a study of identical twins. From the 5' RACE reads, TCRdb called clonotypes with MiXCR, one entry per CDR3 protein. The sample holds 1.5 million to 2 million distinct CDR3 sequences, about 32% seen once. Sequencing was carried out using cord blood. These receptors were collected from a newborn girl in good health.

The rearrangement links TRBV20-1 to TRBJ2-4, with a tentative D call TRBD2 (6 bases). V lost 5 bases and J lost 8, with 19 bases in between. The CDR3 has 14 amino acids. CDR1 and CDR2 (germline): DFQATT, SNEGSKA (reference sequence). The CDR3 is CSAHDWDLADIQYF. In DNA, the CDR3 is TGCAGTGCTCACGACTGGGACTTGGCGGACATTCAGTACTTC.

The rearrangement links TRBV6-6 to TRBJ2-4; D remains unclear. Germline V lookup: CDR1 MNHNY, CDR2 SVGAGI (reference sequence). The V end lost 7 bases, the J end lost 2 bases, and 9 bases lay between the germline ends. This CDR3 has 13 residues. The CDR3 region has the DNA TGTGCCAGCAAGGATGGGACCAAAAACATTCAGTACTTC. Its translation: CASKDGTKNIQYF.

V is TRBV29-1 and J is TRBJ1-1, with a weak D call TRBD1 (5 bases). Trimming left V 1 base short and J 4 bases short, with 10 bases between. CDR1 and CDR2 (germline): SQVTM, ANQGSEA. The CDR3 spans 13 residues. DNA for the CDR3: TGCAGCGTTGAAGTAGGTCAGGGCACTGAAGCTTTCTTT. This gives the protein CSVEVGQGTEAFF. The complete variable domain, with remaining parts taken from reference TRBV29-1 and TRBJ1-1, reads SAVISQKPSRDICQRGTSLTIQCQVDSQVTMMFWYRQQPGQSLTLIATANQGSEATYESGFVIDKFPISRPNLTFSTLTVSNMSPEDSSIYLCSVEVGQGTEAFFGQGTRLTVV.

The V gene is TRBV5-1, the J gene TRBJ2-1; a weak D match, TRBD1 (6 bases). This CDR3 comprises 14 residues. Germline CDR1 reads SGHRS; CDR2 reads YFSETQ. V was trimmed by 1 base and J by 4 bases, leaving 9 bases between them. CDR3 nucleotides: TGCGCCAGCAGCTTGAAGCAGGGGTACAATGAGCAGTTCTTC. Residues: CASSLKQGYNEQFF.

The rearrangement links TRBV12-3 or TRBV12-4 to TRBJ1-5; D remains unclear. Trimming removed 7 bases from V and 9 bases from J, with 19 bases in between. The length of the CDR3 is 14 residues. The CDR3 loop reads CASTLSAPSGPQHF. For the CDR3, the DNA is TGTGCCAGCACCCTCTCGGCCCCCTCAGGGCCCCAGCATTTT.

The chain employs TRBV4-1 and TRBJ2-1; perhaps TRBD2 as D (5 bases). V lost 1 base, J lost 7 bases, and 8 bases lay in between. CDR1 is MGHRA and CDR2 is YSYEKL in the germline V gene. This CDR3 comprises 13 residues. The CDR3 coding sequence is TGCGCCAGCAGCCAAGTTGGGAGTAATGAGCAGTTCTTC. It codes for CASSQVGSNEQFF.

This clonotype was counted only a few times. This chain links TRBV6-6 with TRBJ1-2; D is uncertain. The CDR3 is made up of 15 amino acids. Per the germline V gene, CDR1 is MNHNY and CDR2 is SVGAGI (reference sequence). V lost 3 bases to trimming and J lost 1 base, with 12 bases between them. CDR3 protein: CASSYSDGFNYGYTF. In nucleotides, the CDR3 is TGTGCCAGCAGTTATTCAGACGGCTTTAACTATGGCTACACCTTC.

This chain joins TRBV12-3 or TRBV12-4 and TRBJ1-6; TRBD1 aligns across 9 bases. The junction had 5 bases not matched to a gene; V was cut back by 4 bases and J by 10 bases. This CDR3 contains 14 residues. The CDR3: CASSWTGVGSPLHF. For the CDR3, the DNA is TGTGCCAGCAGTTGGACAGGGGTAGGGTCACCCCTCCACTTT.

Comments on this clonotype: The junction does not match germline at one end; this may be a read error. The V call is TRBV28, the J call TRBJ1-3, with 8 nucleotides matching TRBD1. This CDR3 region has 14 residues. Germline V CDR1 and CDR2: MDHEN, SYDVKM. CDR3 amino acids: CATYRGARGNTMYF. The CDR3 DNA reads TGTGCCACTTACAGGGGGGCGCGAGGAAACACCATGTATTTT.

This clonotype was detected only a few times. The chain combines TRBV3-1 with TRBJ2-7, with D uncertain. Germline CDR1 is LGHDT and CDR2 is YNNKEL (reference sequence). The CDR3 runs to 15 residues. V lost 0 bases and J lost 4, with 13 bases in between. CDR3 sequence: CASSQDPQERYEQYF. In DNA form, the CDR3 reads TGTGCCAGCAGCCAAGATCCCCAGGAGAGGTACGAGCAGTACTTC.

There are a few counts of this clonotype. Its ends do not fully match the called genes, so a read error is possible. The V and J genes are TRBV5-1 and TRBJ1-1; D gene unclear. This CDR3 region has 14 residues. Germline values: CDR1 SGHRS, CDR2 YFSETQ. CDR3 in amino acids: CATSNGSPNTEAFF. CDR3 DNA sequence: TGCGCCACCAGCAATGGCAGCCCTAACACTGAAGCTTTCTTT.

This clonotype occurred a few times. J is TRBJ1-1 and V is TRBV3-1; D not certain. Germline assignment: CDR1 LGHDT and CDR2 YNNKEL (reference sequence). V lost 0 bases and J 10 bases, leaving 12 bases between the germline ends. The CDR3 sequence is 13 residues long. The CDR3 here is CASSQEIRSGAFF. The CDR3 nucleotides read TGTGCCAGCAGCCAAGAAATTCGGTCAGGAGCTTTCTTT.

This clonotype has a handful of counts. The rearrangement links TRBV5-4 to TRBJ2-3; 7 bases map to TRBD1. Germline loops: CDR1 SGHNT, CDR2 YYREEE (reference sequence). The ends lost 4 bases at V and 0 bases at J; junction bases unmatched: 11. This CDR3 is built from 17 residues. The CDR3 spells CASSLPDRALSTDTQYF. CDR3 nucleotides: TGTGCCAGCAGCCTACCCGACAGGGCGCTAAGCACAGATACGCAGTATTTT.

This clonotype was observed a few times. The rearrangement joins TRBV10-3 to TRBJ2-1; 13 nucleotides match TRBD2. CDR3 length equals 16 residues. V lost 4 bases to trimming and J lost 4 bases; unmatched junction nucleotides: 4. The germline V gene encodes CDR1 ENHRY and CDR2 SYGVKD. CDR3 nucleotides: TGTGCCATCAGTGCTGGGACTAGCGGGACTTACAATGAGCAGTTCTTC. Its translation: CAISAGTSGTYNEQFF.